This record covers a single T cell receptor (beta chain). With random hexamers, reverse transcription was performed on about 0.5 to 1 ug of RNA. Amplification of the TCR beta CDR3 was carried out by immunoSEQ multiplex PCR, which spanned a total of 54 Vbeta and 13 Jbeta segments. MiXCR was run by TCRdb on the immunoSEQ multiplex PCR reads, yielding one entry per CDR3 protein. The sample shows some 120,000 distinct CDR3 sequences, over 90% of them seen only once. This sample is part of a study of CD8 T cells in Susac syndrome. From blood CD8+ and CD4+ T cells, the TCR beta chain was sequenced. While serving as controls, healthy donors were matched for age and sex. Trimming cost V 7 bases and J 2 bases, with 19 bases left between them. This CDR3 comprises 16 residues. CDR1 and CDR2 (germline): SNHLY, FYNNEI.

The sequencing sample was made of CD4+ T cells from PBMCs. The origin of this receptor is a human donor in good health. The gene calls are TRBV2 and TRBJ2-3; perhaps TRBD2 as D (5 bases). In DNA form, the CDR3 reads TGTGCCAGCAAGCACCGATGGAGCGGCCCCACAGATACGCAGTATTTT. Amino acids: CASKHRWSGPTDTQYF.